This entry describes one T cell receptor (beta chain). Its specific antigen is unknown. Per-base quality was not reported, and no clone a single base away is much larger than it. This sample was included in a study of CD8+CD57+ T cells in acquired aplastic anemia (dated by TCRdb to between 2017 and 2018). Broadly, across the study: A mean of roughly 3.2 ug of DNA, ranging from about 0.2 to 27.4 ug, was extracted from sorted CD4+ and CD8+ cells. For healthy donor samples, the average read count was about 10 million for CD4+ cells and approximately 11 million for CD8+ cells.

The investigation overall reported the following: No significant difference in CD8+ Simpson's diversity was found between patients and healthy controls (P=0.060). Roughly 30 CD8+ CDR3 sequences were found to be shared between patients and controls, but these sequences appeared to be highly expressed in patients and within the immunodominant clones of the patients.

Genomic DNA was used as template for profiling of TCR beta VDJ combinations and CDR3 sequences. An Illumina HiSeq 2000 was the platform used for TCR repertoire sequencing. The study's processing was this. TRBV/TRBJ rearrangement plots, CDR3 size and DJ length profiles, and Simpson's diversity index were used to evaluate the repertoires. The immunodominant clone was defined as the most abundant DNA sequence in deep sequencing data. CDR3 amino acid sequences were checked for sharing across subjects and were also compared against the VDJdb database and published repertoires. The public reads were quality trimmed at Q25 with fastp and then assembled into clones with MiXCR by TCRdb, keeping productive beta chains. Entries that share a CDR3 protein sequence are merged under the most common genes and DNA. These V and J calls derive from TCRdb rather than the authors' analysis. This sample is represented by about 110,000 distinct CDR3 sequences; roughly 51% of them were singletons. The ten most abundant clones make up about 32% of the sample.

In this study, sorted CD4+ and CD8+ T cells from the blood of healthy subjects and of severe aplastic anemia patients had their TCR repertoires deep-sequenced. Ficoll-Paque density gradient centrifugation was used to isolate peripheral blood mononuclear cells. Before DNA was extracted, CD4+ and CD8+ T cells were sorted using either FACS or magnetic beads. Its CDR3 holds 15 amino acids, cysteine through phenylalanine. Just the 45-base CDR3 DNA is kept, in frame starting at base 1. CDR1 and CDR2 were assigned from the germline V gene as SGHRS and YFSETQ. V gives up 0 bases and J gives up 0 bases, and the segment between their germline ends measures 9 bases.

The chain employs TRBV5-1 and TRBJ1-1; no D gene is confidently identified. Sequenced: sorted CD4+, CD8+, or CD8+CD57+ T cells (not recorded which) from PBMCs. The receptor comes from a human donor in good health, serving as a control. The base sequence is TGCGCCAGCAGCTTGGTTACAGCCATGAACACTGAAGCTTTCTTT. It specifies CASSLVTAMNTEAFF. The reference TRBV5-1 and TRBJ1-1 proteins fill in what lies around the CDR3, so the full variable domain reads KAGVTQTPRYLIKTRGQQVTLSCSPISGHRSVSWYQQTPGQGLQFLFEYFSETQRNKGNFPGRFSGRQFSNSRSEMNVSTLELGDSALYLCASSLVTAMNTEAFFGQGTRLTVV.